Below are 23 T cell receptor beta chains sequenced from a single sample in a study of sequential checkpoint blockade in melanoma. Treatment denoted: randomized to nivolumab then ipilimumab (arm A) or the reverse (arm B). The table came from immunoSEQ multiplex PCR; TCRdb's copy has only in-frame clones and leaves some out. This sample carries about 17,000 clones, 60% to 80% of them seen once, and the ten largest clones take approximately 20%. Sequencing was performed on CD8+ T cells sorted from blood (inferred from file names), taken from a patient given nivolumab and ipilimumab in sequence. All receptors derive from a human donor with melanoma.

This clone was observed a few times. This likely came from a read error, as a far larger clone is one base away. Other DNA sequences in this sample translate to the same CDR3. This chain uses TRBV9 with TRBJ2-7; D is possibly TRBD1 (5 bases). Germline V gene sequence: CDR1 SGDLS, CDR2 YYNGEE. The ends were cut back, 3 bases at V and 2 bases at J, with 18 bases in the middle. The length of the CDR3 is 16 residues. CDR3 bases: TGTGCCAGCAGCGATAGTTTAGACAGTCAGACCTACGAGCAGTACTTC. It encodes CASSDSLDSQTYEQYF. Drawing the rest from reference TRBV9 and TRBJ2-7, the complete variable domain is DSGVTQTPKHLITATGQRVTLRCSPRSGDLSVYWYQQSLDQGLQFLIQYYNGEERAKGNILERFSAQQFPDLHSELNLSSLELGDSALYFCASSDSLDSQTYEQYFGPGTRLTVT.

The J gene is TRBJ2-3, the V gene TRBV4-3, with D tentatively TRBD1 (5 bases). The CDR3 extends over 14 amino acids. V lost 4 bases, J lost 6 bases, and 14 bases lay in between. Germline-derived CDR1 and CDR2 are LGHNA and YSLEER. Written as DNA, the CDR3 is TGCGCCAGCAGCCCGGGTACCAAGGGGGATACGCAGTATTTT. Translating it yields CASSPGTKGDTQYF.

The V call is TRBV9, the J call TRBJ1-3; TRBD1 matches at 11 bases. Germline CDR1 reads SGDLS; CDR2 reads YYNGEE. V lost 3 bases, J lost 2 bases, and 4 bases stayed unmatched. The CDR3 runs to 16 residues. DNA for the CDR3: TGTGCCAGCAGCGACGGGACAGGGGGTACTGGAAACACCATATATTTT. It translates to CASSDGTGGTGNTIYF.

The chain employs TRBV28 and TRBJ2-7; 12 positions match TRBD1. The CDR3 extends over 17 amino acids. With 7 bases clipped from V and 2 bases from J, the junction kept 12 bases outside the gene matches. In germline, CDR1 is MDHEN, CDR2 SYDVKM. The DNA of the CDR3 is TGTGCCAGCAAGCCCCTATCCGGGACAGGGGGCACCTACGAGCAGTACGTC. It is translated as CASKPLSGTGGTYEQYV.

The V and J genes are TRBV7-9 and TRBJ2-4; tentatively, D is TRBD1 (6 bases). Between the trimmed V and J ends, which lost 6 bases and 3 bases, there was a span of 15 bases. From germline, CDR1 is SEHNR and CDR2 FQNEAQ (reference sequence). The CDR3 has 15 residues. CDR3 DNA sequence: TGTGCCAGCAGATCCAACAGGGACCTCAAAAACATTCAGTACTTC. The encoded protein is CASRSNRDLKNIQYF.

This clone is classed as medium-sized. J is TRBJ1-1 and V is TRBV6-1; D is unclear. Germline-derived CDR1 and CDR2 are MNHNS and SASEGT. The ends were cut back, 5 bases at V and 1 base at J, with 8 bases in the middle. CDR3 size: 13 residues. The chain's CDR3 is CASSYTENTEAFF. Here the CDR3 DNA reads TGTGCCAGCAGTTATACAGAGAACACTGAAGCTTTCTTT.

V gene TRBV18 combines with J gene TRBJ2-3; D is possibly TRBD1 (5 bases). Germline CDR1 KGHSH, CDR2 LQKENI. The CDR3 extends over 16 amino acids. V lost 3 bases and J 0 bases, leaving 13 bases between the germline ends. CDR3 in amino acids: CASSPMGLGSTDTQYF. The CDR3 nucleotides are TGTGCCAGCTCACCGATGGGGCTGGGAAGCACAGATACGCAGTATTTT.

The rearrangement uses TRBV21-1 and TRBJ1-1. TRBV21-1 is a listed pseudogene. The CDR3 is 17 residues long. CDR3 nucleotide sequence: TGTGCCAGCAGCCCCCAAGAGACTCCAAGACCGAACACTGAAGCTTTCTTT. Protein: CASSPQETPRPNTEAFF.

This clone came up a few times. The chain joins TRBV27 to TRBJ2-7, with 8 bases aligning to TRBD1. In germline, CDR1 is MNHEY, CDR2 SMNVEV (reference sequence). V gave up 5 bases and J gave up 2 bases; unmatched junction bases: 14. The CDR3 runs to 17 residues. The CDR3, as DNA: TGTGCCAGCAGTAGACCTACGACAGGGGATGTGACCTACGAGCAGTACGTC. Translated, it gives CASSRPTTGDVTYEQYV.

The chain combines TRBV6-5 with TRBJ2-1; no clear D. Looked up from germline, CDR1 is MNHEY and CDR2 is SVGAGI. The V end lost 2 bases, the J end lost 8 bases, and 7 bases lay between the germline ends. CDR3 length equals 12 residues. DNA for the CDR3: TGTGCCAGCAGTTACAACGGAGATGAGCAGTTCTTC. Protein product: CASSYNGDEQFF.

The chain couples TRBV5-1 to TRBJ2-6; 9 bases align to TRBD1. Germline CDR1 SGHRS, CDR2 YFSETQ. V was clipped by 4 bases and J by 4 bases; unmatched bases: 6. The CDR3 length is 16 residues. The CDR3: CASSQQGAEGANVLTF. In DNA form, the CDR3 reads TGCGCCAGCAGCCAACAGGGGGCGGAGGGGGCCAACGTCCTGACTTTC.

J is TRBJ2-3 and V is TRBV6-1; TRBD2 matches 13 bases. The CDR3 is 14 residues long. Germline-derived CDR1 and CDR2 are MNHNS and SASEGT. V trimming: 5 bases; J trimming: 4 bases; junction bases outside the gene matches: 0. In DNA, the CDR3 is TGTGCCAGCAGTACTAGCGGGGGGGCAGATACGCAGTATTTT. Amino acids: CASSTSGGADTQYF.

This chain connects TRBV4-2 to TRBJ2-1; 7 nucleotides align to TRBD2. The trim removed 1 base at V and 4 bases at J, leaving 10 bases unmatched. The germline CDR1 and CDR2 sequences are LGHNA and YNFKEQ. The CDR3 runs to 17 residues. CDR3 nucleotide sequence: TGTGCCAGCAGCCAAGTTCTGCGGGGGTCCCCATACAATGAGCAGTTCTTC. This encodes CASSQVLRGSPYNEQFF.

Only a few counts were recorded for this clone. This chain links TRBV9 with TRBJ1-4, with D perhaps matching TRBD1 (6 bases). This CDR3 is built from 15 residues. Between the trimmed V and J ends, which lost 0 bases and 8 bases, there was a span of 14 bases. CDR1 SGDLS and CDR2 YYNGEE come from the germline V gene. The CDR3 DNA reads TGTGCCAGCAGCGTAGGAGAGGCCCAGGGGGAAAAACTGTTTTTT. Protein sequence: CASSVGEAQGEKLFF.

CDR3 sequence (DNA): TGTGCCAGCATAGGGGGAAGTTGGACTGAAGCTTTCTTT. Protein: CASIGGSWTEAFF. The chain uses TRBV27 and TRBJ1-1; weak D call: TRBD1 (6 bases). The CDR3 extends over 13 amino acids. V dropped 7 bases and J dropped 5 bases, with 14 bases sitting between them. Looked up from germline, CDR1 is MNHEY and CDR2 is SMNVEV (reference sequence).

This clone showed up just a few times. The chain joins TRBV11-2 to TRBJ1-2; the D gene is possibly TRBD1 (6 bases). The CDR3 covers 15 residues. Trimming pared 1 base from V and 2 bases from J, leaving 11 bases between. Germline V CDR1 and CDR2: SGHAT, FQNNGV. Written as DNA, the CDR3 is TGTGCCAGCAGCTTAGGAACAGGGTCCAACTATGGCTACACCTTC. Translated, it gives CASSLGTGSNYGYTF.

V usage is TRBV19 and J usage is TRBJ1-1; D not resolved. This CDR3 spans 12 amino acids. Germline CDR1 and CDR2: LNHDA and SQIVND (reference sequence). The V gene lost 7 bases and the J gene lost 5 bases, with 11 bases spanning the gap. The CDR3 bases are TGTGCCAGTATCTCCTGGCTTACTGAAGCTTTCTTT. The encoded protein is CASISWLTEAFF.

This clone was detected once. The chain is built from TRBV13 and TRBJ2-7; 9 bases are shared with TRBD1. The ends lost 4 bases at V and 2 bases at J; junction bases unmatched: 3. The CDR3 length is 14 residues. Germline CDR1 and CDR2: PRHDT and FYEKMQ (reference sequence). The CDR3: CASSYRDRAYEQYF. CDR3 nucleotides: TGTGCCAGCAGCTACCGGGACAGGGCCTACGAGCAGTACTTC.

The sample holds one count of this clone. V gene TRBV7-9 combines with J gene TRBJ2-3; 10 bases match TRBD1. J was trimmed by 2 bases and V by 2 bases; bases with no gene match: 4. CDR3 size: 16 residues. Looked up from germline, CDR1 is SEHNR and CDR2 is FQNEAQ (reference sequence). This chain's CDR3 is CASSLSTGGNTDTQYF. The DNA for the CDR3 is TGTGCCAGCAGCTTATCGACAGGGGGCAACACAGATACGCAGTATTTT.

The chain links TRBV19 to TRBJ2-5, with TRBD2 identical over 9 bases. The CDR3 is 16 amino acids. V dropped 5 bases and J dropped 5; count of bases not matched to a gene: 12. CDR1 and CDR2 (germline): LNHDA, SQIVND (reference sequence). The CDR3 DNA sequence: TGTGCCAGTAGTCCCCGACTAGCGGCCCTACGCGAGACCCAGTACTTC. Translation: CASSPRLAALRETQYF.

This chain connects TRBV9 to TRBJ1-6, with D possibly TRBD1 on 6 matching bases. Germline lookup yields CDR1 SGDLS and CDR2 YYNGEE. This CDR3 is 14 amino acids long. The V and J ends lost 8 bases and 2 bases respectively, with 11 bases between them. The CDR3 DNA reads as TGTGCCAGTGGGGGGGCCGCCTATAATTCACCCCTCCACTTT. The encoded protein is CASGGAAYNSPLHF.

This sequence joins TRBV6-5 and TRBJ2-3, with 8 nucleotides matching TRBD1. The CDR3 has 15 amino acids. With 7 bases clipped from V and 0 bases from J, the junction kept 6 bases outside the gene matches. Germline-derived CDR1 and CDR2 are MNHEY and SVGAGI. In DNA form, the CDR3 reads TGTGCCAGCACTTTGACAGGGGAGAGCACAGATACGCAGTATTTT. Its translation: CASTLTGESTDTQYF.

The chain uses TRBV9 and TRBJ2-5; 13 bases map to TRBD2. CDR1 is SGDLS and CDR2 is YYNGEE in the germline V gene. This CDR3 has 16 amino acids. Losses at the gene ends were 5 bases for V and 4 bases for J; bases not matched to a gene: 8. In DNA form, the CDR3 reads TGTGCCAGCAGTCCTACTAGCGGGGGGGCCGGAGAGACCCAGTACTTC. Its translation is CASSPTSGGAGETQYF.